The 13 T cell receptor beta chains below all came from one sample that was sequenced in a study of blood T cell repertoires in COVID-19. Measured with immunoSEQ multiplex PCR; TCRdb has only the in-frame clones, and not every one. Here the sample spans approximately 320,000 clones, around 85% being singletons. The sample taken for sequencing was peripheral blood. The receptors were gathered from a human donor in a cohort sampled during active COVID-19.

The V call is TRBV5-6, the J call TRBJ1-1; 7 bases match TRBD1. With 4 bases clipped from V and 10 bases from J, the junction kept 7 bases outside the gene matches. Germline V lookup: CDR1 SGHDT, CDR2 YYEEEE. The CDR3 runs to 12 residues. The CDR3 reads CASSVTGAAAFF. The CDR3 DNA reads as TGTGCCAGCAGCGTTACAGGGGCTGCAGCTTTCTTT.

The chain has TRBV3-1 (or the pseudogene TRBV3-2) and TRBJ1-4; 7 bases fit TRBD1. Germline loops: CDR1 LGHDT, CDR2 YNNKEL (reference sequence). The V and J ends lost 1 base and 5 bases, in that order; junction bases with no gene match: 4. The CDR3 is 15 residues long. In DNA form, the CDR3 reads TGTGCCAGCAGCCAAGGACAGGGCTGGAATGAAAAACTGTTTTTT. It is translated as CASSQGQGWNEKLFF.

This clone was counted once. The identical CDR3 is also encoded by other nucleotide sequences in the sample. V usage is TRBV19 and J usage is TRBJ1-1; D remains ambiguous. The CDR3 is made up of 11 amino acids. V lost 5 bases to trimming and J lost 4 bases, with 5 bases between them. Germline CDR1 reads LNHDA; CDR2 reads SQIVND (reference sequence). CDR3 amino acids: CASSLRTEAFF. CDR3 nucleotides: TGTGCCAGTAGTCTCCGCACTGAAGCTTTCTTT.

This clone came up once. The V gene is TRBV6-5, the J gene TRBJ2-2, with D possibly being TRBD2 (7 bases). Germline CDR1 MNHEY, CDR2 SVGAGI. The CDR3 totals 13 residues. Trimming removed 9 bases at V and 4 bases at J, with 12 bases between. The CDR3 DNA reads TGTGCCAGTAACCGGGGGGCCACCGGGGAGCTGTTTTTT. Translated, it gives CASNRGATGELFF.

V and J are TRBV10-3 and TRBJ1-1; 7 positions match TRBD1. The V and J ends lost 7 bases and 1 base, in that order; junction bases with no gene match: 6. This CDR3 contains 14 residues. Germline V lookup: CDR1 ENHRY, CDR2 SYGVKD. The CDR3 region is CAITRDSTNTEAFF. DNA for the CDR3: TGTGCCATCACCAGGGACAGCACGAACACTGAAGCTTTCTTT.

J is TRBJ1-5 and V is TRBV7-9, with unresolved D. CDR3 size: 14 residues. Germline V gene sequence: CDR1 SEHNR, CDR2 FQNEAQ (reference sequence). With 2 bases removed from V and 7 bases from J, the gap between germline ends came to 12 bases. The chain's CDR3 is CASSLSGSRQPQHF. DNA of the CDR3: TGTGCCAGCAGCTTAAGCGGTAGTCGGCAGCCCCAGCATTTT. Looking up the rest from reference TRBV7-9 and TRBJ1-5 gives the full variable domain: DTGVSQNPRHKITKRGQNVTFRCDPISEHNRLYWYRQTLGQGPEFLTYFQNEAQLEKSRLLSDRFSAERPKGSFSTLEIQRTEQGDSAMYLCASSLSGSRQPQHFGDGTRLSIL.

The J gene is TRBJ2-5, the V gene TRBV5-4, with D perhaps matching TRBD1 (6 bases). V was shortened by 4 bases and J by 2 bases, with 18 bases between the two germline ends. Germline V gives CDR1 SGHNT, CDR2 YYREEE (reference sequence). The CDR3 loop spans 16 amino acids. CDR3 nucleotides: TGTGCCAGCAGCAAGTCCGGGACAAGAGGACAAGAGACCCAGTACTTC. This codes for CASSKSGTRGQETQYF. Full variable domain (remainder filled in from reference TRBV5-4 and TRBJ2-5): ETGVTQSPTHLIKTRGQQVTLRCSSQSGHNTVSWYQQALGQGPQFIFQYYREEENGRGNFPPRFSGLQFPNYSSELNVNALELDDSALYLCASSKSGTRGQETQYFGPGTRLLVL.

This clone has more than one count but fewer than ten. This sequence joins TRBV12-1 and TRBJ1-2; the table assigns TRBD1, which was not confirmed against the DNA. TRBV12-1 is designated a pseudogene. The CDR3 covers 17 residues. CDR3 sequence (DNA): TGTGCCAGCAGCTTTGTAGGCAGGCGCATAAACCTCTGTGGCTACACCTTC. Protein sequence: CASSFVGRRINLCGYTF.

The V and J genes are TRBV5-1 and TRBJ1-1, with 8 bases aligning to TRBD1. Germline CDR1 and CDR2: SGHRS and YFSETQ. This CDR3 is 12 amino acids long. Germline trimming cut 4 bases from V and 6 bases from J; bases unmatched to any gene: 2. The CDR3 here is CASSLTGAEAFF. CDR3 nucleotides: TGCGCCAGCAGCCTGACAGGGGCTGAAGCTTTCTTT.

V usage is TRBV5-1 and J usage is TRBJ1-2; weak D call: TRBD1 (5 bases). CDR3 size: 16 residues. Germline lookup yields CDR1 SGHRS and CDR2 YFSETQ. V was trimmed by 1 base and J by 3 bases, leaving 16 bases between them. Here the CDR3 DNA reads TGCGCCAGCAGCTTGCGGGGACTTAACCCGGACTATGGCTACACCTTC. Amino acids: CASSLRGLNPDYGYTF.

This clone was seen just once. V usage is TRBV7-2 and J usage is TRBJ1-5; tentatively, D is TRBD1 (6 bases). Trimming removed 2 bases at V and 5 bases at J, with 22 bases between. The CDR3 is made up of 18 amino acids. Germline CDR1 SGHTA, CDR2 FQGNSA. The CDR3 reads CASSLSSGRGGQDQPQHF. The CDR3 region has the DNA TGTGCCAGCAGCTTATCTAGCGGAAGGGGGGGGCAGGATCAGCCCCAGCATTTT.

About this clone: One junction end does not reproduce the germline sequence, and a read error may be involved. Here the CDR3 reads CASSLRTGGYYEQFF. As DNA, the CDR3 is TGTGCCAGTAGTCTACGGACAGGGGGCTACTATGAGCAGTTCTTC. The chain recombines TRBV19 with TRBJ2-1; 11 nucleotides line up with TRBD1. Germline lookup yields CDR1 LNHDA and CDR2 SQIVND (reference sequence). The CDR3 sequence is 15 residues long.

The rearrangement joins TRBV2 to TRBJ1-5; D is possibly TRBD1 (6 bases). From germline, CDR1 is SNHLY and CDR2 FYNNEI. Trimming removed 6 bases at V and 6 bases at J, with 18 bases between. The CDR3 loop spans 15 amino acids. CDR3 sequence (DNA): TGTGCCAGCAGCCATCCGGGACACGGGGCTCAGCCCCAGCATTTT. Encoded protein: CASSHPGHGAQPQHF.